The rows below give T cell receptor beta chains drawn from one sample of a study of T-cell memory formation after mild COVID-19. TCRdb fed the 5' RACE reads into MiXCR, producing one record per CDR3 protein. Found here are roughly 220,000 distinct CDR3 sequences, 9.5% of them singletons; the top ten hold around 3.3%. Source material: PBMCs or a T cell subset sorted from them (not recorded which). The receptors shown here come from a man aged 18 to 35 who had mild COVID-19 (a few samples of this study predate the infection). Cell type and time point are not known. The CDR3 runs from the conserved cysteine through the conserved F or W. A D gene is named only where the DNA matches it firmly. Size is stated for part of the rows, as once, few or many counts, or as a class when the clone is expanded.

v_call	j_call	d_call	clone_size	cdr3_nt	cdr3_aa
TRBV10-2	TRBJ2-5	TRBD2	.	TGCGCCAGCACGGGGGGGAGGGCGACCCAGTACTTC	CASTGGRATQYF
TRBV5-1	TRBJ2-3	.	many	TGCGCCAGCAGCTTGGGGGCAGCAGATACGCAGTATTTT	CASSLGAADTQYF
TRBV6-5	TRBJ1-2	.	once	TGTGCCAGCAGTTACTCCCGCAGGGTCTATGGCTACACCTTC	CASSYSRRVYGYTF
TRBV15	TRBJ2-1	.	few	TGTGCCACCAGCAGAGAACCGGGGGTTTACAATGAGCAGTTCTTC	CATSREPGVYNEQFF
TRBV12-3/TRBV12-4	TRBJ2-5	.	many	TGTGCCAGCAGTTTGAGAAGGACCCAGTACTTC	CASSLRRTQYF
TRBV7-2	TRBJ1-6	.	few	TGTGCCAGCAGCCCTGCGGGCAGGCACTCCTATAATTCACCCCTCCACTTT	CASSPAGRHSYNSPLHF
TRBV12-3/TRBV12-4	TRBJ2-2	.	few	TGTGCCAGCAGTTTAGCGGGGGAGGCCCGGGCCGGGGAGCTGTTTTTT	CASSLAGEARAGELFF
TRBV4-2	TRBJ2-2	.	.	TGTGCCAGCAGCCGCTGGACCGAGAACACCGGGGAGCTGTTTTTT	CASSRWTENTGELFF
TRBV5-1	TRBJ2-3	TRBD2	.	TGCGCCAGCACCCCCGGGGCGCTAGCGGGGGGGACAGATACGCAGTATTTT	CASTPGALAGGTDTQYF
TRBV5-1	TRBJ2-3	.	many	TGTGCCAGCAGCTTAGCGGCAGATACGCAGTATTTT	CASSLAADTQYF
TRBV24-1	TRBJ2-1	TRBD1	.	TGTGCCACCAGTGATTTCGAGACAGGGCCTAATTCTTATCCCTACAATGAGCAGTTCTTC	CATSDFETGPNSYPYNEQFF
TRBV3-1	TRBJ2-1	TRBD1	many	TGTGCCAGTACCAACAGGGGGTCCTACAATGAGCAGTTCTTC	CASTNRGSYNEQFF
TRBV20-1	TRBJ2-3	.	.	TGCAGTGCTAGTCTGGGGACTTATACGCAGTATTTT	CSASLGTYTQYF
TRBV20-1	TRBJ1-2	TRBD1	few	TGCAGTGCTAGTCTTGGCAGGGGGCAACGTGGCTACACCTTC	CSASLGRGQRGYTF
TRBV18	TRBJ2-1	.	few	TGTGCCAGCTCACCAGGAGTGAAACAGGTCTCGTTCTTC	CASSPGVKQVSFF
TRBV5-1	TRBJ2-3	TRBD2	many	TGCGCCAGCAGCGGGACTAGCGCGTACACAGATACGCAGTATTTT	CASSGTSAYTDTQYF
TRBV2	TRBJ2-5	TRBD2	.	TGTGCCAGCAGTGTACCCCGACTAGCTTCGGAGACCCAGTACTTC	CASSVPRLASETQYF
TRBV27	TRBJ2-1	.	many	TGTGCCAGCGCCCTCGGGGGCACCTACAATGAGCAGTTCTTC	CASALGGTYNEQFF
TRBV9	TRBJ2-3	.	.	TGTGCCAGCAGCGTAGAGAGCACAGATACGCAGTATTTT	CASSVESTDTQYF
TRBV18	TRBJ2-1	TRBD2	.	TGTGCCAGCTCACGAAGGACTAGCGGGGGGGCTGATGAGCAGTTCTTC	CASSRRTSGGADEQFF
TRBV7-3	TRBJ2-1	TRBD2	few	TGTGCCAGCAGCTCGCGGACTAGCGGGGGAATCGATGAGCAGTTCTTC	CASSSRTSGGIDEQFF
TRBV5-6	TRBJ1-2	TRBD1	few	TGTGCCAGCAACCGGGACAGGGAGTTTGGCTACACCTTC	CASNRDREFGYTF
TRBV5-1	TRBJ1-1	TRBD1	few	TGCGCCAGCAGCTTGGCCGAGGGGGCGAACACTGAAGCTTTCTTT	CASSLAEGANTEAFF
TRBV4-3	TRBJ2-3	.	few	TGCGCCAGCAGCCGCGGTGGGATTTCTACAGATACGCAGTATTTT	CASSRGGISTDTQYF
TRBV5-5	TRBJ1-6	TRBD1	.	TGTGCCAGCAGGTCTACAGGGGTGTCACCCCTCCACTTT	CASRSTGVSPLHF
TRBV7-9	TRBJ2-3	.	.	TGTGCCAGCAGTCTGGCAGGCGTCGGTGTGGATACGCAGTATTTT	CASSLAGVGVDTQYF
TRBV5-1	TRBJ2-7	.	many	TGCGCCAGCAGCACCGACAGGTCGGTCACCTACGAGCAGTACTTC	CASSTDRSVTYEQYF
TRBV20-1	TRBJ2-4	TRBD1	many	TGCAGTGCTAGCTACCGGGACAGGGGAAACATTCAGTACTTC	CSASYRDRGNIQYF